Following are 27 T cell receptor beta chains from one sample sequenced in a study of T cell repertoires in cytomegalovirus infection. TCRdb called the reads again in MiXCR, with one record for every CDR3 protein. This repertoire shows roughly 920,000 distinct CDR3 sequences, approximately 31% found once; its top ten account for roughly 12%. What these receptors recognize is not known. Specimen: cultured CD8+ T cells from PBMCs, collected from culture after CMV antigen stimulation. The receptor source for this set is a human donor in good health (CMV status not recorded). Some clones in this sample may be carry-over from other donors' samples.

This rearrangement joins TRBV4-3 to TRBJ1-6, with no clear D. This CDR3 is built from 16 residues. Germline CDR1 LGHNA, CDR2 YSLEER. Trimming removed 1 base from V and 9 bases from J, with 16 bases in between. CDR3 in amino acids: CASSQVTGQAGSPLHF. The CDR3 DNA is TGCGCCAGCAGCCAAGTGACCGGGCAGGCTGGTTCACCCCTCCACTTT.

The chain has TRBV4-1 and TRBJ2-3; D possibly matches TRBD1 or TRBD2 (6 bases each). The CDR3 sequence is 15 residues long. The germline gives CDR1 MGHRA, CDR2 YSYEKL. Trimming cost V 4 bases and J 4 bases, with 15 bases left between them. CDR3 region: CASSPLLRGPDTQYF. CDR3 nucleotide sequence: TGCGCCAGCAGCCCCCTACTTCGGGGGCCAGATACGCAGTATTTT.

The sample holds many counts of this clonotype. The CDR3 DNA reads TGTGCCAGCAGTCCCCGGCGGGCTGGGGCCAACGTCCTGACTTTC. Its protein product is CASSPRRAGANVLTF. This chain links TRBV12-3 or TRBV12-4 with TRBJ2-6, with TRBD2 as a possible D gene (5 bases). The germline V and J ends were trimmed by 5 bases and 2 bases, with 10 bases remaining between them. The CDR3 covers 15 residues.

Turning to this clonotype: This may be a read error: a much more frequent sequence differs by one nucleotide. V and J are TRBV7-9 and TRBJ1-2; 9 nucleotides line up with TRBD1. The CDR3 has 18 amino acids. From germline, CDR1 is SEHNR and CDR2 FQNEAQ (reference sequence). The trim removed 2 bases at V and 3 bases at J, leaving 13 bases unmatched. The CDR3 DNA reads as TGTGCCAGCAGCTTATCCTGCGGGACAGGGTACAAGGACTATGGCTACACCTTC. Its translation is CASSLSCGTGYKDYGYTF.

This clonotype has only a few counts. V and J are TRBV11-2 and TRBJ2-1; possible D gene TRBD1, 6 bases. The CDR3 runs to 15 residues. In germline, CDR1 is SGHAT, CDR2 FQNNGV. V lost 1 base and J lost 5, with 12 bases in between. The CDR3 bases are TGTGCCAGCAGCTTAGCCCAGGGGATCAACAATGAGCAGTTCTTC. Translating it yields CASSLAQGINNEQFF. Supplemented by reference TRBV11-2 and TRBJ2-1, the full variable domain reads EAGVAQSPRYKIIEKRQSVAFWCNPISGHATLYWYQQILGQGPKLLIQFQNNGVVDDSQLPKDRFSAERLKGVDSTLKIQPAKLEDSAVYLCASSLAQGINNEQFFGPGTRLTVL.

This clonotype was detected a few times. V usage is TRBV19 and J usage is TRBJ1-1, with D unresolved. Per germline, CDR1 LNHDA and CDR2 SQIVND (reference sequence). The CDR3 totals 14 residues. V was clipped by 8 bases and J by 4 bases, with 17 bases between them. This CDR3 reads CASAPLGWGTEAFF. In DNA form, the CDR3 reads TGTGCCAGTGCCCCCCTCGGGTGGGGCACTGAAGCTTTCTTT.

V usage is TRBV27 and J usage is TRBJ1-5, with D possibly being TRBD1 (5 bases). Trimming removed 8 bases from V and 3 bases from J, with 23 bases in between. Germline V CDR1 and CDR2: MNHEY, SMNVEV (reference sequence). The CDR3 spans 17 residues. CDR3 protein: CASRVWGGMGHNQPQHF. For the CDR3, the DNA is TGTGCCAGCCGAGTTTGGGGGGGGATGGGGCACAATCAGCCCCAGCATTTT.

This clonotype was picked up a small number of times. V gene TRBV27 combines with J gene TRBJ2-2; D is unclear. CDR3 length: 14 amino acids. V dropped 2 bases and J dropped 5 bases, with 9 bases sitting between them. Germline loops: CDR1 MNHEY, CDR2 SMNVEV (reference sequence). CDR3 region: CASSLVSGTGELFF. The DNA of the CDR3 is TGTGCCAGCAGTTTAGTATCCGGGACCGGGGAGCTGTTTTTT.

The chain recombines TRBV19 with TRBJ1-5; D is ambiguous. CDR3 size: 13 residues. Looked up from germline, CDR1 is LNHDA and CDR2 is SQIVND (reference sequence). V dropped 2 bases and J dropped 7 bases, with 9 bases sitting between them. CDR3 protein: CASSILQGQPQHF. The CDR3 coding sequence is TGTGCCAGTAGTATATTACAAGGACAGCCCCAGCATTTT.

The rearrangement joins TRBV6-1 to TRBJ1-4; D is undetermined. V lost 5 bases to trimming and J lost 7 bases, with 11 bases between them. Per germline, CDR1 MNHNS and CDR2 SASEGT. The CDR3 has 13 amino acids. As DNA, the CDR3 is TGTGCCAGCAGTCCGGGTGGGGTTGAAAAACTGTTTTTT. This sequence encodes CASSPGGVEKLFF.

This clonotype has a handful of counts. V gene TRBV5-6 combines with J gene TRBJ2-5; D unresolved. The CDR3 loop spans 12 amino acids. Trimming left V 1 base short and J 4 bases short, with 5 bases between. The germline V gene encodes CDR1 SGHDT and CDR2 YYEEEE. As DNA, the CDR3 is TGTGCCAGCAGCTTGTTTTTAGAGACCCAGTACTTC. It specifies CASSLFLETQYF.

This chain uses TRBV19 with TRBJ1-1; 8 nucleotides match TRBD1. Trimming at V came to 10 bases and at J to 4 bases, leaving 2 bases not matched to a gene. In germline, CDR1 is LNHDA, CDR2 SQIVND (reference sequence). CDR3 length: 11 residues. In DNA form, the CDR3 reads TGTGCCATAACAGGGGGCACTGAAGCTTTCTTT. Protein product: CAITGGTEAFF.

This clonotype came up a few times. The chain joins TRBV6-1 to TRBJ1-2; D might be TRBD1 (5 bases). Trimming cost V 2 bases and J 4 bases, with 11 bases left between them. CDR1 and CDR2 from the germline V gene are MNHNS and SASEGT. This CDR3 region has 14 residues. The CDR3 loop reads CASSELGTGYGYTF. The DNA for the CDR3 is TGTGCCAGCAGTGAACTAGGGACGGGCTATGGCTACACCTTC.

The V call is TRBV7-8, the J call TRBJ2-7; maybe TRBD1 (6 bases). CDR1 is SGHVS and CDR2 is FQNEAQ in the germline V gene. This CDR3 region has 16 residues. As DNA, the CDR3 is TGTGCCAGCAACTTCCTGACAGGCGAATCAACCTATGAGCAGTACGTC. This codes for CASNFLTGESTYEQYV.

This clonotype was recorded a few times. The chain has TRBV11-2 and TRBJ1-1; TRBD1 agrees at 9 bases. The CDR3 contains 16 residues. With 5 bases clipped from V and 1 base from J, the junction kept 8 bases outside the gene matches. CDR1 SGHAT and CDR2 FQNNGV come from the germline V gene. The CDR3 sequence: CASSPWGQGGNTEAFF. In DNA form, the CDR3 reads TGTGCCAGCAGCCCTTGGGGACAGGGCGGGAACACTGAAGCTTTCTTT.

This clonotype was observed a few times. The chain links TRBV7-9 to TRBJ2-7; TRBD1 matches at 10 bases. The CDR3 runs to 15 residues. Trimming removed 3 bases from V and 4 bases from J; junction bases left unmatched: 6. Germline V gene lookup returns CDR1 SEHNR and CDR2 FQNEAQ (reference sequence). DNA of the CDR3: TGTGCCAGCAGCTTGGAGGACAGGGGGGATTACGAGCAGTACTTC. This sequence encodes CASSLEDRGDYEQYF.

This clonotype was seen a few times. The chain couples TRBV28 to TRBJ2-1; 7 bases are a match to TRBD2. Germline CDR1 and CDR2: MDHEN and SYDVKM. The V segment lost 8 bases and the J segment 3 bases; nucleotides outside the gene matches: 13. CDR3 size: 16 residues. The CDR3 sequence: CASLLTHGGFYNEQFF. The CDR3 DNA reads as TGTGCCAGCCTTTTAACCCACGGGGGGTTCTACAATGAGCAGTTCTTC.

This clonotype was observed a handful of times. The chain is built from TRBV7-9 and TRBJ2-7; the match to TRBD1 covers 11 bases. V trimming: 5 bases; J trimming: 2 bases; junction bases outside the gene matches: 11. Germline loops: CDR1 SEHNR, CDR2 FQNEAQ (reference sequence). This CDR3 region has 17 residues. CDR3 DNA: TGTGCCAGCAGCATGAAGGACAGGGGGCTGGATCCCTACGAGCAGTACTTC. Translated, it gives CASSMKDRGLDPYEQYF. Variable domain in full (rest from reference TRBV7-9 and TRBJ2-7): DTGVSQNPRHKITKRGQNVTFRCDPISEHNRLYWYRQTLGQGPEFLTYFQNEAQLEKSRLLSDRFSAERPKGSFSTLEIQRTEQGDSAMYLCASSMKDRGLDPYEQYFGPGTRLTVT.

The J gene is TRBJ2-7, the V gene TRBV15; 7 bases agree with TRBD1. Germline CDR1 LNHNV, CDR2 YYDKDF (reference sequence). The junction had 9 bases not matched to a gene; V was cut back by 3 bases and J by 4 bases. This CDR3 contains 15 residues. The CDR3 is CATSSEPTGSYEQYF. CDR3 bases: TGTGCCACCAGCAGTGAACCGACAGGGAGTTACGAGCAGTACTTC. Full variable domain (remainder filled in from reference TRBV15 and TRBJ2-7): DAMVIQNPRYQVTQFGKPVTLSCSQTLNHNVMYWYQQKSSQAPKLLFHYYDKDFNNEADTPDNFQSRRPNTSFCFLDIRSPGLGDTAMYLCATSSEPTGSYEQYFGPGTRLTVT.

This CDR3 is CASSFGQSSYEQYF. The CDR3 DNA is TGTGCCAGCAGCTTTGGACAGAGCTCCTACGAGCAGTACTTC. The V gene is TRBV7-9, the J gene TRBJ2-7, with a weak D call TRBD1 (6 bases). CDR1 and CDR2 from the germline V gene are SEHNR and FQNEAQ (reference sequence). V was clipped by 3 bases and J by 0 bases, with 9 bases between them. The CDR3 length is 14 residues.

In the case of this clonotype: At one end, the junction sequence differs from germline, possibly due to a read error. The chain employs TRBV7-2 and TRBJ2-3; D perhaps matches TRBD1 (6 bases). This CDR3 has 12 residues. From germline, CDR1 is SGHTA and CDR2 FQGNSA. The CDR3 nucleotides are TGTGCCAACAGCTTAGTCAGGGGATACACCTATTTT. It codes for CANSLVRGYTYF.

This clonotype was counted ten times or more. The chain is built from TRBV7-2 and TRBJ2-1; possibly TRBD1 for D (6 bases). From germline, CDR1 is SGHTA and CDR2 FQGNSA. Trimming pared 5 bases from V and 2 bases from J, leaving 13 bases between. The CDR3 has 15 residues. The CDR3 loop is CASSLRTATYNEQFF. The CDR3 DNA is TGTGCCAGCAGCCTTCGGACAGCTACCTACAATGAGCAGTTCTTC. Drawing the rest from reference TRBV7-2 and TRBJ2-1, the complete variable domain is GAGVSQSPSNKVTEKGKDVELRCDPISGHTALYWYRQSLGQGLEFLIYFQGNSAPDKSGLPSDRFSAERTGGSVSTLTIQRTQQEDSAVYLCASSLRTATYNEQFFGPGTRLTVL.

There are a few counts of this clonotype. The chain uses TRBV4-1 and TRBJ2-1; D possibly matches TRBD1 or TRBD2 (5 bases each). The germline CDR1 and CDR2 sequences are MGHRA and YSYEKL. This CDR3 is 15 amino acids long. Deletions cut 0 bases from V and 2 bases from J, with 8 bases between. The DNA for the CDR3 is TGCGCCAGCAGCCAAGAGACGGGGCCCTACAATGAGCAGTTCTTC. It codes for CASSQETGPYNEQFF.

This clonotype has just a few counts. As DNA, the CDR3 is TGTGCCAGCAGTTCCGGACCCTGGGTAGATACGCAGTATTTT. This translates into CASSSGPWVDTQYF. The chain joins TRBV6-2 or TRBV6-3 to TRBJ2-3; the D is unclear. Germline lookup yields CDR1 MNHEY and CDR2 SVGEGT. Trimming stripped 4 bases from V and 5 bases from J, with 13 bases between. CDR3 size: 14 residues.

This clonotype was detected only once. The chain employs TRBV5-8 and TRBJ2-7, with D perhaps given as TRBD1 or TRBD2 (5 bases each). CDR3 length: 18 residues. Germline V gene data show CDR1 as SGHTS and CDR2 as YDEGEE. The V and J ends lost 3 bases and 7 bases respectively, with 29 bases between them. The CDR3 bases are TGTGCCAGCAGCTCAACGCAAATCGTACCGGGACCCGTCAGAGAGCAGTACTTC. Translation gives CASSSTQIVPGPVREQYF.

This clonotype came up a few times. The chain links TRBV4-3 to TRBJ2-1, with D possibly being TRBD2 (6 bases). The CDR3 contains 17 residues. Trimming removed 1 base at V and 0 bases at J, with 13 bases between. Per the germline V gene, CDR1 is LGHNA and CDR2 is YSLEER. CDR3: CASSQGAGSYSYNEQFF. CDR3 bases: TGCGCCAGCAGCCAAGGGGCGGGGTCTTACTCCTACAATGAGCAGTTCTTC.

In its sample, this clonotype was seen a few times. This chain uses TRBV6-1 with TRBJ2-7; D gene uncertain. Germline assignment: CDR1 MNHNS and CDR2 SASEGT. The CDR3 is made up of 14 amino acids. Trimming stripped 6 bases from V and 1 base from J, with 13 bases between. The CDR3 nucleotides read TGTGCCAGCAGACCCTCCTCGAGATCCTACGAGCAGTACGTC. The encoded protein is CASRPSSRSYEQYV.